Listed here is a single TCR beta chain. CDR1 and CDR2 from the germline V gene are SGHTA and FQGNSA. The CDR3 is 16 residues long. V was pared by 1 base and J by 9 bases, with 8 bases of the junction left unmatched. In the authors' methods: Amplification of reference gene primers provided the estimated nucleated cell counts. The data were produced by immunoSEQ multiplex PCR, yet TCRdb's version contains in-frame clones alone and is incomplete. V and J calls and clone size come straight from that table; D and trimming were deduced from the DNA. The sample holds tens of thousands of clones, about 90% seen once. This entry is derived from a study of blood T cell repertoires in COVID-19. Study at large: Samples of COVID-19 (acute and convalescent) were obtained from the United States, Italy and Spain. Nucleic acid was either cDNA or gDNA, and it came from T cells, B-cell-depleted T cells, or PBMCs.

What was sequenced was peripheral blood. The chain is built from TRBV7-2 and TRBJ2-1, with 11 bases lining up with TRBD2. The receptor's source is a man aged 45-60 years with active COVID-19. Written as DNA, the CDR3 is TGTGCCAGCAGCTTAGGAGCTAGCGGGGGGAGGGGTGAGCAGTTCTTC. Protein: CASSLGASGGRGEQFF.